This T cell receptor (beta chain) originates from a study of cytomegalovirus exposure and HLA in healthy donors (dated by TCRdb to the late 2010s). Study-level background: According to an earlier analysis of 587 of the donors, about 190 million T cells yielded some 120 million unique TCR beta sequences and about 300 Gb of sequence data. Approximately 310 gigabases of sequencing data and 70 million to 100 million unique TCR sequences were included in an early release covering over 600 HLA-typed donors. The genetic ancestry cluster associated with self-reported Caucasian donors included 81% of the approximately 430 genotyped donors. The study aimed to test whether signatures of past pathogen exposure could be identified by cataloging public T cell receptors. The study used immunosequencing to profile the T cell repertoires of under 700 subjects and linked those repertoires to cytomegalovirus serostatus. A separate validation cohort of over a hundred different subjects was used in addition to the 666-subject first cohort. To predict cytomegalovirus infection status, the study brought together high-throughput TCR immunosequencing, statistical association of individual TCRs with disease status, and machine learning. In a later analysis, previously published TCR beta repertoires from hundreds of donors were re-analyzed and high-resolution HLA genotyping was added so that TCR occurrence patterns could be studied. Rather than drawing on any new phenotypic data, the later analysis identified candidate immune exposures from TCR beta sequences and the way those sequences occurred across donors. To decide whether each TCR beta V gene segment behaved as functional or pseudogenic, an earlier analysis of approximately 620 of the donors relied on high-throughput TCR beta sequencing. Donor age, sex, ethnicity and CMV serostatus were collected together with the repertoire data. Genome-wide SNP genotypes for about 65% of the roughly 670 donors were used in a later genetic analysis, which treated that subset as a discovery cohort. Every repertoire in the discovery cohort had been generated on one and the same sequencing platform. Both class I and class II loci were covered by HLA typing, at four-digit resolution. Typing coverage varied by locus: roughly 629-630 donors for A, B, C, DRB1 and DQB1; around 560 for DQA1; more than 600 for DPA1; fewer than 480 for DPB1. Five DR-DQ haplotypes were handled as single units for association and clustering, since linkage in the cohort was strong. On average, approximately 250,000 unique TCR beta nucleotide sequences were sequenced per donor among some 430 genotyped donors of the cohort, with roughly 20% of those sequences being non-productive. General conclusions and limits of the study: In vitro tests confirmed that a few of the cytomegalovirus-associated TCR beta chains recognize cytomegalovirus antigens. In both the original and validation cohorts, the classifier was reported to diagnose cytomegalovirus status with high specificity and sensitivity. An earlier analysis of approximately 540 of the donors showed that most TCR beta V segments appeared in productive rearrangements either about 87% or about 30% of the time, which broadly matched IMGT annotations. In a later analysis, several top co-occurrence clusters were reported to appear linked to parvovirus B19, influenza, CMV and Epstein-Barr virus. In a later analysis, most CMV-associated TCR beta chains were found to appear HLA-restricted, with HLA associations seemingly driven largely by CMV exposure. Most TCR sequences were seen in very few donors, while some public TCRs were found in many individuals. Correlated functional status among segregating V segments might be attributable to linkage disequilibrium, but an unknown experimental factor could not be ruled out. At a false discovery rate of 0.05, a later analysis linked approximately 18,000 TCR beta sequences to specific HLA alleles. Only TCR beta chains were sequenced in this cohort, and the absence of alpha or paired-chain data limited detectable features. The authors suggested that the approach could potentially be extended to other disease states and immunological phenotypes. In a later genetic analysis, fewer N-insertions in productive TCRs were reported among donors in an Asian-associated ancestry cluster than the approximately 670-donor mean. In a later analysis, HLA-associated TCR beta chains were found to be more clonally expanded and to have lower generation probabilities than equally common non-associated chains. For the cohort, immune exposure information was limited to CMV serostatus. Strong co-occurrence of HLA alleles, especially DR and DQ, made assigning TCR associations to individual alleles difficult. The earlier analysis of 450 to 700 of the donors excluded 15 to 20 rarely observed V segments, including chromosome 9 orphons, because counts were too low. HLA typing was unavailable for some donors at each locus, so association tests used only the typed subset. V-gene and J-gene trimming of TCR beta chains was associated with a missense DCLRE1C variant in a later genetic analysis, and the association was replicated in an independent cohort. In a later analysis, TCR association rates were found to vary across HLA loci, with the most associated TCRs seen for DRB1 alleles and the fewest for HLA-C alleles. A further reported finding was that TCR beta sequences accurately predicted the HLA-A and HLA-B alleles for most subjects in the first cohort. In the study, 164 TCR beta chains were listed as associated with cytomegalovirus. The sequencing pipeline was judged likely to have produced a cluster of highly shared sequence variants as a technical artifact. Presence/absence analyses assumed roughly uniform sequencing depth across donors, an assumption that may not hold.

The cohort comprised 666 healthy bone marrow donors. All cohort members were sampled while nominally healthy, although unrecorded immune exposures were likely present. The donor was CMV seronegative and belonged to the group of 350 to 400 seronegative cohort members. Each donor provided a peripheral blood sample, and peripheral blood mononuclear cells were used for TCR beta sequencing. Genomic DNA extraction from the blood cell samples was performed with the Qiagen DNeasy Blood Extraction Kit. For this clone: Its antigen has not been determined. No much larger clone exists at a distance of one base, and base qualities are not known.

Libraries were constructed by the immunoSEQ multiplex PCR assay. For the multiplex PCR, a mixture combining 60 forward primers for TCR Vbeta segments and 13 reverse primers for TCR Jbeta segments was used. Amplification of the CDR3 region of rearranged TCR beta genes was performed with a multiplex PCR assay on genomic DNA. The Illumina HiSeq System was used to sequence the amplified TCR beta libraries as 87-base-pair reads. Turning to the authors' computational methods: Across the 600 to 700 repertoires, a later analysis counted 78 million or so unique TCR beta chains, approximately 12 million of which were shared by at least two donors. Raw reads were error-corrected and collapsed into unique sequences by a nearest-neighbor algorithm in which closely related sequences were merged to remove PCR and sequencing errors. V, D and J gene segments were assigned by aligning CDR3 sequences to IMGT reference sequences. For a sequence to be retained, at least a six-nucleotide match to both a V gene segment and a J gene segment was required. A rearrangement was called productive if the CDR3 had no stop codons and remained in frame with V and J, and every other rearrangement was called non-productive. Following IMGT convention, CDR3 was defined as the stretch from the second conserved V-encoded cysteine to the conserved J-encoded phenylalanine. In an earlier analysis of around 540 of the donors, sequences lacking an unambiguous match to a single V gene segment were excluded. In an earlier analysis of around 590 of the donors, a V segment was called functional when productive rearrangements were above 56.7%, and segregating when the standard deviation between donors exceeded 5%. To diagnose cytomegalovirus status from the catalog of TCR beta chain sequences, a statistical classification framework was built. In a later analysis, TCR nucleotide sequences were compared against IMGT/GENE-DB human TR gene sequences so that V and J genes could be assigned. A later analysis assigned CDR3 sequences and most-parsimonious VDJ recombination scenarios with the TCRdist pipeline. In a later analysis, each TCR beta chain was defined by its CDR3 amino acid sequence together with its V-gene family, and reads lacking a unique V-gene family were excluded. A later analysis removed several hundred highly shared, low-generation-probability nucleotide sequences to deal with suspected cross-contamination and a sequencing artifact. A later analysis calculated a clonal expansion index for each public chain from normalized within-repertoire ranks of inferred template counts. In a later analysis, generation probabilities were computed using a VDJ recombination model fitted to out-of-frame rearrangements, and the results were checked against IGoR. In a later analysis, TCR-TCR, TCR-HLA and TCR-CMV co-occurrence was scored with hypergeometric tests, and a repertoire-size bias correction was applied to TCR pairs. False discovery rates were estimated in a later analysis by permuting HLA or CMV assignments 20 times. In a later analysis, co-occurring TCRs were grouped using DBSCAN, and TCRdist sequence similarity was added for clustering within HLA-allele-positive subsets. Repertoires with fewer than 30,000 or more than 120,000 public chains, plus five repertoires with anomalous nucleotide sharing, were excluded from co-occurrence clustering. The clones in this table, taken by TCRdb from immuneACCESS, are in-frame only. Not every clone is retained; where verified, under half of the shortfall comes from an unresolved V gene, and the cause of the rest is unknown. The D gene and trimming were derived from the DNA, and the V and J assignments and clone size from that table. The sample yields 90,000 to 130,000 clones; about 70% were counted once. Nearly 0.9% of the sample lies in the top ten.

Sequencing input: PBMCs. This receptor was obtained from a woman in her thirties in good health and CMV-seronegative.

The CDR3 protein: CASAGTTNEQFF. The base sequence is TGTGCCAGCGCCGGGACTACCAATGAGCAGTTCTTC. The sequence joins TRBV5-8 to TRBJ2-1, with 7 bases aligning to TRBD2. Relative to germline, V is missing 7 bases and J is missing 6 bases, with 4 bases of the junction outside any gene match. CDR3 length: 12 amino acids, cysteine to phenylalanine. Of all the DNA, just the CDR3 is kept, 36 bases in frame from base 1. The germline V gene encodes CDR1 SGHTS and CDR2 YDEGEE.